The clone carrying this TCR beta chain was recorded many times. Its antigen remains unidentified. Populations isolated by sorting all had purity greater than 95%. This sample was taken from a study of beta chain features in type 1 diabetes. Study-level results: There were fewer insertions and more deletions at the VDJ junctions of type 1 diabetes patients. All four CD4+ subsets from Type 1 diabetes patients carried moderately but significantly shorter TCRB CDR3s. HLA influence on TCRB rearrangement stayed unresolved here.

V gave up 10 bases and J gave up 7 bases; unmatched junction bases: 9. Germline V lookup: CDR1 LNHDA, CDR2 SQIVND (reference sequence). The CDR3 spans 14 residues. Expressed TCRB transcripts were sequenced, since all the RNA that had been isolated was reverse transcribed. The data were produced by immunoSEQ multiplex PCR, yet TCRdb's version contains in-frame clones alone and is incomplete. Here the sample spans 300,000 to 400,000 clones, over 9% being singletons. The chain has TRBV19 and TRBJ2-1; TRBD2 agrees at 11 bases. This receptor was obtained from a man aged 30 to 39 with type 1 diabetes. The sequencing input was central memory CD4+ T cells from blood. The CDR3 spells CATSMTSGVNEQFF. The CDR3 DNA follows: TGTGCCACCTCAATGACTAGCGGGGTGAATGAGCAGTTCTTC.